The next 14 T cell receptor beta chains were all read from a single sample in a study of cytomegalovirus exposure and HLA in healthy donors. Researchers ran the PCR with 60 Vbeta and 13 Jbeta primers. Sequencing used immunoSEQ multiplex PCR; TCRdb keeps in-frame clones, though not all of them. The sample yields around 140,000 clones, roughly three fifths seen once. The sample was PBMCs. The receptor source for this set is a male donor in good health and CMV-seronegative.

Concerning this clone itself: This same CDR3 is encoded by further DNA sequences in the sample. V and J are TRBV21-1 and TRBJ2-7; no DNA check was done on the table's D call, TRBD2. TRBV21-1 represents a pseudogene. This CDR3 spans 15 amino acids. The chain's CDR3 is CASSKIVTLPDEQYF. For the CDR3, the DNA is TGTGCCAGCAGCAAGATCGTGACTCTACCCGACGAGCAGTACTTC.

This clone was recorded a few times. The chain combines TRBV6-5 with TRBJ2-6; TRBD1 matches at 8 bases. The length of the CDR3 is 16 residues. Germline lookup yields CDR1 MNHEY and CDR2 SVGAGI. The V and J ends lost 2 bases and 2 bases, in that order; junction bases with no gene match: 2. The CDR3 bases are TGTGCCAGCAGTTACACACAGGGGGCTGGGGCCAACGTCCTGACTTTC. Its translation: CASSYTQGAGANVLTF.

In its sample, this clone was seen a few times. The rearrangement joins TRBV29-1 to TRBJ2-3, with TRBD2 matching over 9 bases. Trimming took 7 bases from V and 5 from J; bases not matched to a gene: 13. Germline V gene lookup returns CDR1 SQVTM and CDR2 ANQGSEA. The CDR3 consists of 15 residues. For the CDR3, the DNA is TGCAGCGCTGGGTTTGGGCGGGGGGGCCGAGATACGCAGTATTTT. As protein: CSAGFGRGGRDTQYF.

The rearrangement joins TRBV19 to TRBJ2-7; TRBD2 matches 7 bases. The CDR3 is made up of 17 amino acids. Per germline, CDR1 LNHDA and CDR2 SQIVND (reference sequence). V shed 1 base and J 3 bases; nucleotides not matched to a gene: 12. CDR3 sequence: CASSIGISTSRGYEQYF. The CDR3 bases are TGTGCCAGTAGTATAGGAATTTCGACTAGCCGGGGCTACGAGCAGTACTTC.

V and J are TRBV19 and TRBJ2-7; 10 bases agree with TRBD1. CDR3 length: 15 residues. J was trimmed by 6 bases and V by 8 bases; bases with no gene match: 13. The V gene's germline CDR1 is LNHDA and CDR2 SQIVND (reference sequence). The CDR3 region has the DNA TGTGCCAGTGACACAACCGGGACAGGGGCCACCGAGCAGTACTTC. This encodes CASDTTGTGATEQYF.

This chain's CDR3 is CASSPRQGSGEKLFF. CDR3 nucleotide sequence: TGTGCCAGCAGCCCCCGACAGGGGAGCGGTGAAAAACTGTTTTTT. The chain employs TRBV5-6 and TRBJ1-4, with 8 nucleotides matching TRBD1. Looked up from germline, CDR1 is SGHDT and CDR2 is YYEEEE. The length of the CDR3 is 15 residues. Trimming at V came to 4 bases and at J to 7 bases, leaving 9 bases not matched to a gene.

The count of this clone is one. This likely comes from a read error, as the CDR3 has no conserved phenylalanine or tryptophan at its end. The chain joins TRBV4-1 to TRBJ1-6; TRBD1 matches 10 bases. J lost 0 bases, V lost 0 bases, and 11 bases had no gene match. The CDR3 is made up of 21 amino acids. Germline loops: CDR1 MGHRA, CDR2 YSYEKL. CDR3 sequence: CASSQEGLKGQGSSYNSPLHL. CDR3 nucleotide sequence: TGCGCCAGCAGCCAAGAAGGGTTAAAGGGACAGGGGAGCTCCTATAATTCACCCCTCCACCTT.

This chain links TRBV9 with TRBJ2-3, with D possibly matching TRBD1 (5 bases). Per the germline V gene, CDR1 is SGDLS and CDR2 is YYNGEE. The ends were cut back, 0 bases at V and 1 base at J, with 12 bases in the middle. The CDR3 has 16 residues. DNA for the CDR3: TGTGCCAGCAGCGTAGGAACAGGCGAGGGCACAGATACGCAGTATTTT. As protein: CASSVGTGEGTDTQYF.

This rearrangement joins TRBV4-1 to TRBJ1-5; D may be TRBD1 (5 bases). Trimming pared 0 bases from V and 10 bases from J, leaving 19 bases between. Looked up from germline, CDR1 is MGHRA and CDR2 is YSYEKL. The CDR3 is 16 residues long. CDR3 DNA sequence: TGCGCCAGCAGCCAAGATGGTGTGGGGCGGGGAGAACCCCAGCATTTT. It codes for CASSQDGVGRGEPQHF.

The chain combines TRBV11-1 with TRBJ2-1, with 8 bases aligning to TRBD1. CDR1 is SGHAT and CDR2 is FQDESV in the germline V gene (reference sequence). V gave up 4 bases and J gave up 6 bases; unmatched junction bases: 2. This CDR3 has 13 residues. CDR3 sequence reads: CASSSDRGNEQFF. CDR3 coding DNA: TGTGCCAGCAGCTCAGACAGGGGCAATGAGCAGTTCTTC.

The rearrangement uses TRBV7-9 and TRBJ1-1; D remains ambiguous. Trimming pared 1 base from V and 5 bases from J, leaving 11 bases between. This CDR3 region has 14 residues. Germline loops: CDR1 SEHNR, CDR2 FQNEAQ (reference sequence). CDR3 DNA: TGTGCCAGCAGCTTAGATTACAGCCCAACTGAAGCTTTCTTT. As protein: CASSLDYSPTEAFF.

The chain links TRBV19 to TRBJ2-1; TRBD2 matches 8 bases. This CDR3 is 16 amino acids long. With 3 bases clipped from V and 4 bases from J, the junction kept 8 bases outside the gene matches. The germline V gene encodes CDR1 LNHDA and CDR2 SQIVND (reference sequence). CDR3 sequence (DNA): TGTGCCAGTAGTATCCTCAGCGGGGGCCGATACAATGAGCAGTTCTTC. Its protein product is CASSILSGGRYNEQFF. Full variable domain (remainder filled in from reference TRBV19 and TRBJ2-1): DGGITQSPKYLFRKEGQNVTLSCEQNLNHDAMYWYRQDPGQGLRLIYYSQIVNDFQKGDIAEGYSVSREKKESFPLTVTSAQKNPTAFYLCASSILSGGRYNEQFFGPGTRLTVL.

The CDR3 region has the DNA TGTGCCAGCAGCCCCCGAGGACTCCAAGAGACCCAGTACTTC. The encoded protein is CASSPRGLQETQYF. The chain has TRBV7-3 and TRBJ2-5; tentative D call: TRBD2 (5 bases). CDR1 is SGHTA, CDR2 FQGTGA, per germline. The CDR3 covers 14 residues. Trimming removed 5 bases at V and 1 base at J, with 11 bases between.

The CDR3 reads CASSATGGVYNEQFF. CDR3 nucleotides: TGTGCCAGCAGTGCGACAGGGGGCGTCTACAATGAGCAGTTCTTC. The V call is TRBV27, the J call TRBJ2-1, with 10 positions matching TRBD1. CDR3 length: 15 residues. The germline CDR1 and CDR2 sequences are MNHEY and SMNVEV (reference sequence). V shed 5 bases, J shed 3 bases, and the junction held 4 bases outside the gene matches.